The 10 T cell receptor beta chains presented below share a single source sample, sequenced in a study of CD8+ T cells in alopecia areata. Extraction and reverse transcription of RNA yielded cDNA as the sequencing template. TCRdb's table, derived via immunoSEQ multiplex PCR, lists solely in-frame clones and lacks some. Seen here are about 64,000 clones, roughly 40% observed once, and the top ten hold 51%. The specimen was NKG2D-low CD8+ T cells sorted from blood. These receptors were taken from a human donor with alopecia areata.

The CDR3 coding sequence is TGTGCCAGCAGCTTGGGTGTCTCCCACATTGAAGCTTTCTTT. Protein sequence: CASSLGVSHIEAFF. The chain joins TRBV5-6 to TRBJ1-1; D not resolved. The CDR3 runs 14 residues. V lost 0 bases and J lost 7, with 13 bases in between. Germline CDR1 is SGHDT and CDR2 is YYEEEE.

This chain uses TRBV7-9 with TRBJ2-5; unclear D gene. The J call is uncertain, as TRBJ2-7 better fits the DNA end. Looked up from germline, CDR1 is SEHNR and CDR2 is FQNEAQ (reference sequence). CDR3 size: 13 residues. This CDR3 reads CASSLQAPYEQYF. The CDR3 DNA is TGTGCCAGCAGCCTCCAGGCCCCCTACGAGCAGTACTTC.

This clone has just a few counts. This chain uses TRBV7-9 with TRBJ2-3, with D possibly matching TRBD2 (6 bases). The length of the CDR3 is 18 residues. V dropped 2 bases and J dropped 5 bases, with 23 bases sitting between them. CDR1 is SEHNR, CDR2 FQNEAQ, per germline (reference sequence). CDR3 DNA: TGTGCCAGCAGCTTACGTGGCGCGTCGGACGGGGGAGGAGATACGCAGTATTTT. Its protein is CASSLRGASDGGGDTQYF. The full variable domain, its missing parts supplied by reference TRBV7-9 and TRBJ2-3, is DTGVSQNPRHKITKRGQNVTFRCDPISEHNRLYWYRQTLGQGPEFLTYFQNEAQLEKSRLLSDRFSAERPKGSFSTLEIQRTEQGDSAMYLCASSLRGASDGGGDTQYFGPGTRLTVL.

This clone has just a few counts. The CDR3 nucleotides are TGTGCCAGCAGCTTAAGCCAGGGAGAAATAAATGAGCAGTTCTTC. It is translated as CASSLSQGEINEQFF. This chain links TRBV7-9 with TRBJ2-1, with D perhaps TRBD1 or TRBD2 (5 bases each). CDR1 and CDR2 (germline): SEHNR, FQNEAQ (reference sequence). V lost 2 bases and J 7 bases, leaving 15 bases between the germline ends. This CDR3 region has 15 residues.

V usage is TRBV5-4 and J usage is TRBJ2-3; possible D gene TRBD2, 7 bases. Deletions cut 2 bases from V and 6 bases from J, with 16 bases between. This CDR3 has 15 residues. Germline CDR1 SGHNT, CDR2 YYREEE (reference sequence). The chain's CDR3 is CASSFRGGPADTQYF. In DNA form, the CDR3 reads TGTGCCAGCAGCTTCCGCGGGGGCCCGGCGGATACGCAGTATTTT.

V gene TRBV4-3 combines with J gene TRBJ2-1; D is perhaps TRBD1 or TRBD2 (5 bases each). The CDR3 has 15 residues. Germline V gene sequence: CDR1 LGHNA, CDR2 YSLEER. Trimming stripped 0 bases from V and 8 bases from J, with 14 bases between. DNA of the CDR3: TGCGCCAGCAGCCAAGATTTTGCCGGGGCCGATGAGCAGTTCTTC. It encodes CASSQDFAGADEQFF.

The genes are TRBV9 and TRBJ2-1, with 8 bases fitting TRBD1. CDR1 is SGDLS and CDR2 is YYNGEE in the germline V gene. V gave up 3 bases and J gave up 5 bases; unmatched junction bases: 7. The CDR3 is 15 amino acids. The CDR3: CASSEGDRLNNEQFF. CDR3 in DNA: TGTGCCAGCAGCGAGGGGGACAGGCTTAACAATGAGCAGTTCTTC.

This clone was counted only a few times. The CDR3 loop reads CSVGGASTDTQYF. CDR3 in DNA: TGCAGCGTCGGGGGCGCTAGCACAGATACGCAGTATTTT. This chain uses TRBV29-1 with TRBJ2-3; D possibly matches TRBD1 or TRBD2 (6 bases each). Germline values: CDR1 SQVTM, CDR2 ANQGSEA. The CDR3 extends over 13 amino acids. Trimming took 6 bases from V and 0 from J, leaving 10 bases between them.

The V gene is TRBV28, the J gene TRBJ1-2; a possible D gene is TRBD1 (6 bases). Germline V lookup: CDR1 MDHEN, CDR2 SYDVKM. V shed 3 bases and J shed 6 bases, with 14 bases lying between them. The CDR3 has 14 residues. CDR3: CASSFQGWTDGYTF. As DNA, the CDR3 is TGTGCCAGCAGTTTCCAGGGGTGGACTGATGGCTACACCTTC.

This CDR3 is CSVEGLAGGRYNEQFF. CDR3 sequence (DNA): TGCAGCGTTGAGGGACTAGCGGGGGGAAGGTACAATGAGCAGTTCTTC. This sequence joins TRBV29-1 and TRBJ2-1; 15 nucleotides agree with TRBD2. The CDR3 loop spans 16 amino acids. CDR1 is SQVTM and CDR2 is ANQGSEA in the germline V gene. V gave up 3 bases and J gave up 4 bases; unmatched junction bases: 4.